This entry lists 27 T cell receptor beta chains sequenced from one sample in a study of blood T cells in healthy people across ages. A J-beta primer mix and a sample-barcoded 5' primer were used in a second PCR of about 7 to 12 cycles. One entry per CDR3 protein, called by TCRdb with MiXCR from the 5' RACE reads. Of over 950,000 distinct CDR3 sequences in the sample, 51% were seen once. Sample: blood. Source of these receptors: an older woman in good health.

This clonotype came up a few times. The chain links TRBV4-2 to TRBJ2-5; either TRBD1 or TRBD2 may supply D (6 bases each). Trimming removed 4 bases at V and 3 bases at J, with 12 bases between. Germline CDR1 LGHNA, CDR2 YNFKEQ. The CDR3 spans 14 residues. The CDR3 DNA reads TGTGCCAGCAGCCTGGAAAGGGGGGAAGAGACCCAGTACTTC. As protein: CASSLERGEETQYF.

V gene TRBV20-1 combines with J gene TRBJ1-2, with D unclear. The germline V gene has CDR1 DFQATT and CDR2 SNEGSKA (reference sequence). The CDR3 consists of 10 residues. V was clipped by 4 bases and J by 6 bases, with 6 bases between them. The CDR3 DNA sequence: TGCAGTGCTAAACCGAATGGCTACACCTTC. It encodes CSAKPNGYTF.

On this clonotype itself: The junction shows a germline mismatch at one end, possibly a read error. The rearrangement links TRBV10-3 to TRBJ2-6, with 9 bases matching TRBD1. The germline gives CDR1 ENHRY, CDR2 SYGVKD. The CDR3 extends over 15 amino acids. The CDR3 region has the DNA TGTGCCATCAGGCCACAGGGGGCTGGGGCCAACGCCCTGACTTTC. Its protein is CAIRPQGAGANALTF.

V gene TRBV20-1 combines with J gene TRBJ2-7, with TRBD2 identical over 9 bases. CDR3 size: 17 residues. Germline values: CDR1 DFQATT, CDR2 SNEGSKA (reference sequence). The V and J ends lost 0 bases and 7 bases, in that order; junction bases with no gene match: 16. CDR3 sequence (DNA): TGCAGTGCTAGAGATTTTCTAGCGGGGACTCCCTTAGGAGAGCAGTACTTC. This gives the protein CSARDFLAGTPLGEQYF.

This chain joins TRBV11-1 and TRBJ2-1; the D call may be TRBD1 or TRBD2 (5 bases each). Trimming removed 6 bases at V and 4 bases at J, with 19 bases between. The CDR3 spans 16 residues. Germline V CDR1 and CDR2: SGHAT, FQDESV (reference sequence). The CDR3 sequence: CASSRNAGTGYNEQFF. CDR3 coding DNA: TGTGCCAGCAGTCGAAATGCCGGGACCGGGTACAATGAGCAGTTCTTC.

The rearrangement joins TRBV6-2 or TRBV6-3 to TRBJ2-3; no definite D call. The CDR3 extends over 15 amino acids. The germline V gene encodes CDR1 MNHEY and CDR2 SVGEGT. V was trimmed by 5 bases and J by 1 base, leaving 13 bases between them. The CDR3 here is CASSRPTWGTDTQYF. The CDR3 DNA reads TGTGCCAGCAGTCGACCCACATGGGGCACAGATACGCAGTATTTT.

This clonotype was seen ten or more times. The rearrangement joins TRBV4-2 to TRBJ2-7; the match to TRBD2 covers 11 bases. Per germline, CDR1 LGHNA and CDR2 YNFKEQ. Germline trimming cut 1 base from V and 4 bases from J; bases unmatched to any gene: 6. This CDR3 is 16 amino acids long. For the CDR3, the DNA is TGTGCCAGCAGCCAAGTCCTAGCGGGAGGCATTTACGAGCAGTACTTC. Amino acid sequence: CASSQVLAGGIYEQYF.

This chain connects TRBV7-2 to TRBJ1-2; possible D gene TRBD1, 5 bases. The CDR3 is made up of 15 amino acids. Germline-derived CDR1 and CDR2 are SGHTA and FQGNSA. The V end lost 0 bases, the J end lost 6 bases, and 14 bases lay between the germline ends. CDR3 protein: CASSLARLGRNGYTF. The CDR3, as DNA: TGTGCCAGCAGCTTAGCGCGGCTGGGGCGGAATGGCTACACCTTC.

The chain couples TRBV20-1 to TRBJ2-1; D could derive from TRBD1 or TRBD2 (5 bases each). Germline V gene lookup returns CDR1 DFQATT and CDR2 SNEGSKA (reference sequence). CDR3 length: 16 residues. The V end lost 1 base, the J end lost 7 bases, and 20 bases lay between the germline ends. The CDR3 protein is CSARASYTGRRNEQFF. The CDR3 DNA reads TGCAGTGCTAGAGCCTCTTATACGGGACGTCGAAATGAGCAGTTCTTC.

The chain links TRBV24-1 to TRBJ2-1; D perhaps matches TRBD2 (5 bases). The CDR3 consists of 13 residues. Germline loops: CDR1 KGHDR, CDR2 SFDVKD. The V gene lost 0 bases and the J gene lost 12 bases, with 11 bases spanning the gap. CDR3 sequence: CATSDLFPGRQFF. The CDR3 nucleotides are TGTGCCACCAGTGATTTGTTCCCGGGAAGGCAGTTCTTC.

The chain recombines TRBV27 with TRBJ1-2, with 7 bases identical to TRBD1. The V segment lost 4 bases and the J segment 7 bases; nucleotides outside the gene matches: 6. CDR1 and CDR2 from the germline V gene are MNHEY and SMNVEV (reference sequence). The CDR3 runs 13 residues. In DNA form, the CDR3 reads TGTGCCAGCAGTTACAGGGGACGTCGTGGCTACACCTTC. Protein product: CASSYRGRRGYTF.

This clonotype has only a few counts. The V gene is TRBV12-3 or TRBV12-4, the J gene TRBJ1-4, with TRBD1 matching over 10 bases. After removal of 6 bases from V and 8 bases from J, the junction contained 15 bases not matched to a gene. The CDR3 has 17 residues. The CDR3 region has the DNA TGTGCCAGCAGCCGTGGGAGACAGGGGGCGGTCGTAGAAAAACTGTTTTTT. Protein: CASSRGRQGAVVEKLFF.

This clonotype came up a few times. The V call is TRBV28, the J call TRBJ2-5, with D perhaps TRBD1 or TRBD2 (6 bases each). The CDR3 is made up of 15 amino acids. Germline V gives CDR1 MDHEN, CDR2 SYDVKM. The V end lost 2 bases, the J end lost 5 bases, and 15 bases lay between the germline ends. For the CDR3, the DNA is TGTGCCAGCAGTTTAGCTGGGGCCGGGGGCGAGACCCAGTACTTC. Protein sequence: CASSLAGAGGETQYF. The entire variable domain, with the rest obtained from reference TRBV28 and TRBJ2-5, is as follows: DVKVTQSSRYLVKRTGEKVFLECVQDMDHENMFWYRQDPGLGLRLIYFSYDVKMKEKGDIPEGYSVSREKKERFSLILESASTNQTSMYLCASSLAGAGGETQYFGPGTRLLVL.

The V and J genes are TRBV20-1 and TRBJ2-7, with D perhaps TRBD2 (5 bases). The CDR3 length is 13 residues. The germline CDR1 and CDR2 sequences are DFQATT and SNEGSKA (reference sequence). Trimming left V 4 bases short and J 5 bases short, with 15 bases between. CDR3 loop: CSATPFAGDEQYF. In DNA, the CDR3 is TGCAGTGCTACACCTTTTGCCGGGGACGAGCAGTACTTC.

This chain uses TRBV12-3 or TRBV12-4 with TRBJ2-7, with 11 bases lining up with TRBD2. This CDR3 spans 18 amino acids. The ends lost 5 bases at V and 7 bases at J; junction bases unmatched: 19. CDR3 DNA sequence: TGTGCCAGCAGTGCGGATTGGGCTAGCGGGAGGATCCCCCATGAGCAGTACTTC. Its protein is CASSADWASGRIPHEQYF.

The chain carries TRBV10-3 and TRBJ2-6, with 10 bases fitting TRBD1. This CDR3 has 17 residues. The germline V gene has CDR1 ENHRY and CDR2 SYGVKD. J was trimmed by 0 bases and V by 4 bases; bases with no gene match: 3. The CDR3 region is CAISVGQGYSGANVLTF. The CDR3 DNA reads TGTGCCATCAGTGTGGGACAGGGGTACTCTGGGGCCAACGTCCTGACTTTC.

The gene calls are TRBV29-1 and TRBJ2-3, with 8 positions matching TRBD1. The CDR3 is made up of 13 amino acids. Germline loops: CDR1 SQVTM, CDR2 ANQGSEA. V was pared by 7 bases and J by 3 bases, with 6 bases of the junction left unmatched. The CDR3 region has the DNA TGCAGCGCCATGACAGGGGCAACAGATACGCAGTATTTT. Translation: CSAMTGATDTQYF.

The rearrangement links TRBV2 to TRBJ2-4; no clear D gene. The J call could be wrong; TRBJ2-7 is a better fit for the DNA end. Germline CDR1 SNHLY, CDR2 FYNNEI. The CDR3 covers 12 residues. The CDR3 region is CASRRSLLEQYF. Written as DNA, the CDR3 is TGTGCCAGCAGGAGATCCCTTCTCGAGCAGTACTTC.

This clonotype appeared a few times. V and J are TRBV6-5 and TRBJ2-5; D may be TRBD1 or TRBD2 (5 bases each). CDR3 length: 14 amino acids. V was shortened by 4 bases and J by 1 base, with 10 bases between the two germline ends. CDR1 and CDR2 from the germline V gene are MNHEY and SVGAGI. The chain's CDR3 is CASSSGTTQETQYF. CDR3 in DNA: TGTGCCAGCAGTTCCGGGACCACCCAAGAGACCCAGTACTTC.

This clonotype was seen more than once but under ten times. The CDR3 reads CATSRVGSTDTQYF. The CDR3, as DNA: TGTGCCACCAGCAGAGTTGGGAGCACAGATACGCAGTATTTT. The rearrangement uses TRBV15 and TRBJ2-3; no clear D gene. CDR3 size: 14 residues. Germline V gives CDR1 LNHNV, CDR2 YYDKDF (reference sequence). The V end lost 1 base, the J end lost 0 bases, and 5 bases lay between the germline ends.

Ten or more counts support this clonotype. The rearrangement uses TRBV20-1 and TRBJ2-5, with a tentative D call TRBD2 (5 bases). CDR3 length: 12 amino acids. The V gene lost 4 bases and the J gene lost 0 bases, with 6 bases spanning the gap. Germline loops: CDR1 DFQATT, CDR2 SNEGSKA (reference sequence). CDR3 bases: TGCAGTGCTAAGACTAACCAAGAGACCCAGTACTTC. It codes for CSAKTNQETQYF.

For this clonotype: One end of the junction fails to match germline, which may point to a read error. This chain links TRBV7-7 with TRBJ2-1; 7 positions match TRBD1. There are 16 residues in the CDR3. Germline-derived CDR1 and CDR2 are SSHAT and FNYEAQ (reference sequence). Here the CDR3 reads CASSSSARQGSHEQFF. The CDR3 region has the DNA TGTGCTAGCAGCTCCTCAGCCCGACAGGGTTCCCATGAGCAGTTCTTC.

The table lists this clonotype with a few counts. The chain is built from TRBV11-1 and TRBJ2-1; TRBD2 matches 9 bases. The CDR3 has 14 amino acids. With 6 bases clipped from V and 2 bases from J, the junction kept 2 bases outside the gene matches. CDR1 SGHAT and CDR2 FQDESV come from the germline V gene (reference sequence). The CDR3 loop reads CASRLAGPYNEQFF. The CDR3 bases are TGTGCCAGCAGACTAGCGGGCCCCTACAATGAGCAGTTCTTC.

This clonotype has only a few counts. This sequence joins TRBV29-1 and TRBJ1-2, with D possibly matching TRBD1 (5 bases). The V end lost 6 bases, the J end lost 8 bases, and 13 bases lay between the germline ends. Germline V gene sequence: CDR1 SQVTM, CDR2 ANQGSEA. The CDR3 length is 11 residues. This CDR3 is CSVDRQTGYTF. Here the CDR3 DNA reads TGCAGCGTCGACCGACAGACCGGCTACACCTTC. The entire variable domain, with the rest obtained from reference TRBV29-1 and TRBJ1-2, is as follows: SAVISQKPSRDICQRGTSLTIQCQVDSQVTMMFWYRQQPGQSLTLIATANQGSEATYESGFVIDKFPISRPNLTFSTLTVSNMSPEDSSIYLCSVDRQTGYTFGSGTRLTVV.

The chain is built from TRBV5-5 and TRBJ2-3, with TRBD2 matching 10 bases. This CDR3 spans 16 amino acids. Germline CDR1 and CDR2: SGHKS and YYEKEE (reference sequence). Trimming removed 1 base from V and 6 bases from J; junction bases left unmatched: 8. The CDR3 region is CASSLPLSSGGDTQYF. In nucleotides, the CDR3 is TGTGCCAGCAGCTTGCCCCTCTCTAGCGGGGGTGATACGCAGTATTTT.

This sequence joins TRBV20-1 and TRBJ2-5, with D uncertain. V shed 3 bases and J shed 9 bases, with 11 bases lying between them. CDR1 DFQATT and CDR2 SNEGSKA come from the germline V gene (reference sequence). CDR3 length equals 11 residues. CDR3 bases: TGCAGTGCTAGGGGGATAAGGGCCCAGTACTTC. Its translation is CSARGIRAQYF.

The V and J genes are TRBV4-1 and TRBJ2-7; 10 bases match TRBD2. CDR3 size: 16 residues. Trimming removed 5 bases from V and 0 bases from J; junction bases left unmatched: 7. Germline CDR1 is MGHRA and CDR2 is YSYEKL. CDR3 loop: CASSEEREGLSYEQYF. CDR3 bases: TGCGCCAGCAGCGAGGAGCGGGAGGGCCTCTCCTACGAGCAGTACTTC.